This T cell receptor (beta chain) was recorded in a study of cytomegalovirus exposure and HLA in healthy donors. The CDR3 loop spans 16 amino acids. The trim removed 0 bases at V and 5 bases at J, leaving 8 bases unmatched. The germline gives CDR1 GTSNPN, CDR2 SVGIG (reference sequence). Findings of the study overall: Presence/absence analyses assumed roughly uniform sequencing depth across donors, which may not hold. Despite most TCR sequences being rare, some public TCRs occurred in many donors.

With 60 Vbeta and 13 Jbeta primers, the PCR was carried out. In the authors' workflow: A later analysis counted around 74 million unique TCR beta chains, 9.5 million to 12 million shared. Here immunoSEQ multiplex PCR was the method, and the copy in TCRdb shows in-frame clones only, minus some. That table supplies the V and J calls and clone size; D and trimming were determined from the DNA. Here the sample spans roughly 150,000 clones, about 76% being singletons. This clone was counted a single time. Antigen specificity is unknown. The receptor comes from a woman younger than 35 in good health and CMV-seropositive. The V call is TRBV30, the J call TRBJ2-2, with TRBD1 matching over 8 bases. Sequencing used PBMCs. Here the CDR3 DNA reads TGTGCCTGGAGTGTACGGGCAGGGGGCTGGACCGGGGAGCTGTTTTTT. Encoded protein: CAWSVRAGGWTGELFF.